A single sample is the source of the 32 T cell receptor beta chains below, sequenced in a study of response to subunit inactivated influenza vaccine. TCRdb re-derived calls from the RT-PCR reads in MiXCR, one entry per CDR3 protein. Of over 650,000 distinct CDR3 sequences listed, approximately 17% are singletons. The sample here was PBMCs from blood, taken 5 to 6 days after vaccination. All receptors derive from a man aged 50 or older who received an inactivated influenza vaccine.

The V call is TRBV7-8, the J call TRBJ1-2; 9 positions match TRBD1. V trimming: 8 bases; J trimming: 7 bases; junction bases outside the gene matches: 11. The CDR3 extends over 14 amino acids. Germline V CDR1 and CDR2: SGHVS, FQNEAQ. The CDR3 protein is CASSITGGRAGYTF. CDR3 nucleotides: TGTGCCAGCTCGATTACAGGGGGCCGAGCTGGCTACACCTTC. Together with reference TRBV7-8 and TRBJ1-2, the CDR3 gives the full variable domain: GAGVSQSPRYKVAKRGQDVALRCDPISGHVSLFWYQQALGQGPEFLTYFQNEAQLDKSGLPSDRFFAERPEGSVSTLKIQRTQQEDSAVYLCASSITGGRAGYTFGSGTRLTVV.

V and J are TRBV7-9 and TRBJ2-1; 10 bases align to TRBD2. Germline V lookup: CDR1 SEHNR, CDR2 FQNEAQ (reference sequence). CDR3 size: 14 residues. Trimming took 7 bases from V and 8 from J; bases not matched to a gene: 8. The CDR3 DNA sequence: TGTGCCAGCACCGAAGCGGGGGGGCCACATGAGCAGTTCTTC. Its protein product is CASTEAGGPHEQFF.

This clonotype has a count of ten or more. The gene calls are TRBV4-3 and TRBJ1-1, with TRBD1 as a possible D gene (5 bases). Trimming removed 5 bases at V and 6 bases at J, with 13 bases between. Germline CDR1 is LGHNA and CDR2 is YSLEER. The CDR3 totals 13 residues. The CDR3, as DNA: TGCGCCAGCAGCGCCGACAGTTTCGCTGAAGCTTTCTTT. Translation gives CASSADSFAEAFF.

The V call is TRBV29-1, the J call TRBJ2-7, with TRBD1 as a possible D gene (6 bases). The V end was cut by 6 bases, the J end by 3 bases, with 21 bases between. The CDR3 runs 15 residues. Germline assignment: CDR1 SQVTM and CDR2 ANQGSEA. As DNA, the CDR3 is TGCAGCGTCTTACAGGGCCCCGGCCCTCTCTACGAGCAGTACTTC. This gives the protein CSVLQGPGPLYEQYF.

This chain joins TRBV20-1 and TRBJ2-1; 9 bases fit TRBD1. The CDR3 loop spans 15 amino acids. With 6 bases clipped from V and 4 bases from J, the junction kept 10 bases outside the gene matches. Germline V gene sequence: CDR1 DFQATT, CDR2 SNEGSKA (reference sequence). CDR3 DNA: TGCAGTGCCGATAATGGGGACAGGGAATACAATGAGCAGTTCTTC. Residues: CSADNGDREYNEQFF.

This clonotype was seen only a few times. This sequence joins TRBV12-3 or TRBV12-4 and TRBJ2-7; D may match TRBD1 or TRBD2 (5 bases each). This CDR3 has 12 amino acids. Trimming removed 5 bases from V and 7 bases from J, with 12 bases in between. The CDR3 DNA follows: TGTGCCAGCAGTATCCGGGACGGTGAGCAGTACTTC. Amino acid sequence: CASSIRDGEQYF.

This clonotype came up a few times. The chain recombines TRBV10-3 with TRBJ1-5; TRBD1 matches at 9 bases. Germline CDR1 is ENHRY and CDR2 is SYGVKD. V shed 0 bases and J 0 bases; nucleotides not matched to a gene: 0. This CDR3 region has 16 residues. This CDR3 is CAISESGQGSNQPQHF. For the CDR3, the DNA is TGTGCCATCAGTGAGTCGGGACAGGGTAGCAATCAGCCCCAGCATTTT.

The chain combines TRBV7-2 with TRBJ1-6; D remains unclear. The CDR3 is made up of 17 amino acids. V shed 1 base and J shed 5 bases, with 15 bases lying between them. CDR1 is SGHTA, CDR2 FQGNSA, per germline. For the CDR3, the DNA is TGTGCCAGCAGCTTAGTCCCTGTGGCACCAAATAATTCACCCCTCCACTTT. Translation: CASSLVPVAPNNSPLHF.

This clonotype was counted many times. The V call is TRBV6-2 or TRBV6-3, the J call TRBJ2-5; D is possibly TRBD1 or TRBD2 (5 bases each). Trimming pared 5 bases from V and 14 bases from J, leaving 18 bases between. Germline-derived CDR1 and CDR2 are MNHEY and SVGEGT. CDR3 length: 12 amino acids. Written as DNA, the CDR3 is TGTGCCAGCAGTAACCGGGACGACCAGTTATACTTC. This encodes CASSNRDDQLYF.

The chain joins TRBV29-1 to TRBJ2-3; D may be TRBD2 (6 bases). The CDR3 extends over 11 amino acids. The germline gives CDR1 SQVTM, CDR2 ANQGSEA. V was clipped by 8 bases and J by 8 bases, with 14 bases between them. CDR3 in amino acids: CSPQVGSTQYF. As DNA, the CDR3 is TGCAGCCCCCAAGTCGGGAGTACGCAGTATTTT.

The CDR3 DNA reads as TGTGCCACCAGCAGAGGAGGCGGTCAGGCTTCTACCTCAACTAATGAAAAACTGTTTTTT. Encoded protein: CATSRGGGQASTSTNEKLFF. The V call is TRBV15, the J call TRBJ1-4; D unresolved. This CDR3 has 20 residues. CDR1 is LNHNV, CDR2 YYDKDF, per germline (reference sequence). V gave up 1 base and J gave up 0 bases, with 21 bases separating them. The complete variable domain, with remaining parts taken from reference TRBV15 and TRBJ1-4, reads DAMVIQNPRYQVTQFGKPVTLSCSQTLNHNVMYWYQQKSSQAPKLLFHYYDKDFNNEADTPDNFQSRRPNTSFCFLDIRSPGLGDTAMYLCATSRGGGQASTSTNEKLFFGSGTQLSVL.

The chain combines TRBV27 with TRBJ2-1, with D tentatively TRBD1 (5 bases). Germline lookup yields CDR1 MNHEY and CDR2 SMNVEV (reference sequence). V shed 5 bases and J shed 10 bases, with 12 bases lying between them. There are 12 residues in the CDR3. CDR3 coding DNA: TGTGCCAGCAGTCCCCAGGGCGAGGAGCAGTTCTTC. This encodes CASSPQGEEQFF.

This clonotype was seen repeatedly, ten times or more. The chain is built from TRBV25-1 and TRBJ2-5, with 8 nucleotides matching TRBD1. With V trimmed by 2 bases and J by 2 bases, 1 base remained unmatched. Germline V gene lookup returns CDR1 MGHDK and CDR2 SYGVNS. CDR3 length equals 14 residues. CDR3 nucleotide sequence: TGTGCCAGCAGTGAACAGGGGGCACAAGAGACCCAGTACTTC. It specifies CASSEQGAQETQYF. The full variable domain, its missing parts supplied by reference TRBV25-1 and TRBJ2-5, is EADIYQTPRYLVIGTGKKITLECSQTMGHDKMYWYQQDPGMELHLIHYSYGVNSTEKGDLSSESTVSRIRTEHFPLTLESARPSHTSQYLCASSEQGAQETQYFGPGTRLLVL.

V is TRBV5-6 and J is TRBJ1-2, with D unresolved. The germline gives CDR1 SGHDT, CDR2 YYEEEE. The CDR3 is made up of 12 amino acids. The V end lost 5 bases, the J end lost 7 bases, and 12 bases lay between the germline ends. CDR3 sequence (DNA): TGTGCCAGCAGACCTGGACCCGGTGGCTACACCTTC. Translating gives CASRPGPGGYTF.

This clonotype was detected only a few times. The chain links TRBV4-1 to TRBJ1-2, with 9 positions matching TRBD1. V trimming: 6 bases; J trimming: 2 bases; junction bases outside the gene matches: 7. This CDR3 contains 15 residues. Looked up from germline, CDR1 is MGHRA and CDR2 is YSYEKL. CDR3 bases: TGCGCCAGCAGAGAGGGACAGGGCCTCAACTATGGCTACACCTTC. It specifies CASREGQGLNYGYTF.

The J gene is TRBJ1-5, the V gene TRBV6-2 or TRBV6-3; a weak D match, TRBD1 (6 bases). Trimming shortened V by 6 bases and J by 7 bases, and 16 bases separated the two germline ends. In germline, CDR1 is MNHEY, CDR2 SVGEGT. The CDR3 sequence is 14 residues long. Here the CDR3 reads CASSPEGTRQPQHF. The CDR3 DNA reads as TGTGCCAGCAGCCCGGAGGGGACAAGGCAGCCCCAGCATTTT.

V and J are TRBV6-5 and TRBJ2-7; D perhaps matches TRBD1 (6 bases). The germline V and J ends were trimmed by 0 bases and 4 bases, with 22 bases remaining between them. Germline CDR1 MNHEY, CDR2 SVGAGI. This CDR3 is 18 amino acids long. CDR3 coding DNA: TGTGCCAGCAGTTACTCAATTTCAGCCGGCGGCAGGGGTTACGAGCAGTACTTC. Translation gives CASSYSISAGGRGYEQYF.

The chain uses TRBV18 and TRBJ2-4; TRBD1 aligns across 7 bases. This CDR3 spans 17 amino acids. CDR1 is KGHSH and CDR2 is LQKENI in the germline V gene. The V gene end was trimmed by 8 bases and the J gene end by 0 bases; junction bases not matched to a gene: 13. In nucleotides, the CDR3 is TGTGCCAGCCGCCTAAACACAGGGGCGACAGCCAAAAACATTCAGTACTTC. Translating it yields CASRLNTGATAKNIQYF.

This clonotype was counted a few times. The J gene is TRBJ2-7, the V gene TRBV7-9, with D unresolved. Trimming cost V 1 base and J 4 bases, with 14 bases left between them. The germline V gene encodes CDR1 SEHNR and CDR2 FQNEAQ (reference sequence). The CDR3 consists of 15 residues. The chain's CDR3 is CASSLGPRLRYEQYF. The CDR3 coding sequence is TGTGCCAGCAGCTTAGGTCCGAGACTGAGGTACGAGCAGTACTTC. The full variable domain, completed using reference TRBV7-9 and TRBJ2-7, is DTGVSQNPRHKITKRGQNVTFRCDPISEHNRLYWYRQTLGQGPEFLTYFQNEAQLEKSRLLSDRFSAERPKGSFSTLEIQRTEQGDSAMYLCASSLGPRLRYEQYFGPGTRLTVT.

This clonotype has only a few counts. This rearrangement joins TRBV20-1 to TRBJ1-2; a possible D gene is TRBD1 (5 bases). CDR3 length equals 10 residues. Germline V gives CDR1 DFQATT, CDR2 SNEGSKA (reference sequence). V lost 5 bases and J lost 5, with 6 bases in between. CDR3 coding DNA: TGCAGTGCTGAGGGGTATGGCTACACCTTC. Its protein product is CSAEGYGYTF.

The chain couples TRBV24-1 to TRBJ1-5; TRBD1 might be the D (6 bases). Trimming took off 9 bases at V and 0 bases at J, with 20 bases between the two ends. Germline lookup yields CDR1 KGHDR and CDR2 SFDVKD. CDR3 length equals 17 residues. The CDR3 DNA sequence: TGTGCCACCCCAAGGGGGGCATCTTCCGATAGCAATCAGCCCCAGCATTTT. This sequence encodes CATPRGASSDSNQPQHF.

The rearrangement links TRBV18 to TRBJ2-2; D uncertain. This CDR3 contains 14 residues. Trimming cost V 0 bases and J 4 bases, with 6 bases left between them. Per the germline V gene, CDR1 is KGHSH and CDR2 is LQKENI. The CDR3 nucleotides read TGTGCCAGCTCACCACCGTCAGTCACCGGGGAGCTGTTTTTT. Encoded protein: CASSPPSVTGELFF.

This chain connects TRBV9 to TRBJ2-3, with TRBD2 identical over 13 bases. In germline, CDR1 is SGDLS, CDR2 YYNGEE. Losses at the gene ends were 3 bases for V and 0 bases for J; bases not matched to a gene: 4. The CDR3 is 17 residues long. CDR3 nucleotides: TGTGCCAGCAGCGCCGGGACTAGCGGGACTAGCACAGATACGCAGTATTTT. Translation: CASSAGTSGTSTDTQYF.

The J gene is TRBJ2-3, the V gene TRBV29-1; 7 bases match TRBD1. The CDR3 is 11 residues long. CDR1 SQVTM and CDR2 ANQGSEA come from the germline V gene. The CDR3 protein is CSPQGADTQYF. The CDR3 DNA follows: TGCAGTCCCCAGGGGGCAGATACGCAGTATTTT.

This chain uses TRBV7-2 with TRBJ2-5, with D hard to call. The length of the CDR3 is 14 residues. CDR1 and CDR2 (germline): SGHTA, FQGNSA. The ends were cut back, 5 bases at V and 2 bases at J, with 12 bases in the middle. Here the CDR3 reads CASSHYLFQETQYF. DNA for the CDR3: TGTGCCAGCAGCCATTACTTGTTTCAAGAGACCCAGTACTTC.

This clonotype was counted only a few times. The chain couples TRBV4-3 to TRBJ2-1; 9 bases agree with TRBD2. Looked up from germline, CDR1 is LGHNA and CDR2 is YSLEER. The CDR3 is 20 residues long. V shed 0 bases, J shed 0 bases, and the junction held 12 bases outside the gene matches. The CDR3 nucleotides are TGCGCCAGCAGCCAAGATCATCGGCTAGCGGGAAATAGCTCCTACAATGAGCAGTTCTTC. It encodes CASSQDHRLAGNSSYNEQFF.

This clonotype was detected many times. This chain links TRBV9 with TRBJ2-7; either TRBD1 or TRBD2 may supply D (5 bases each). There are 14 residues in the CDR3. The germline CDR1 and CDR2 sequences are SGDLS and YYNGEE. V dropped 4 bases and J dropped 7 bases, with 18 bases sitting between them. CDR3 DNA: TGTGCCAGCAGCACACAACCCGGGACGAGAGAGCAGTACTTC. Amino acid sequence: CASSTQPGTREQYF.

CDR3 region: CSAIGQGTYEQYF. The CDR3 DNA reads TGCAGTGCTATCGGACAGGGCACCTACGAGCAGTACTTC. The V and J genes are TRBV20-1 and TRBJ2-7, with TRBD1 identical over 8 bases. The CDR3 has 13 amino acids. Germline-derived CDR1 and CDR2 are DFQATT and SNEGSKA (reference sequence). The V gene end was trimmed by 4 bases and the J gene end by 2 bases; junction bases not matched to a gene: 4.

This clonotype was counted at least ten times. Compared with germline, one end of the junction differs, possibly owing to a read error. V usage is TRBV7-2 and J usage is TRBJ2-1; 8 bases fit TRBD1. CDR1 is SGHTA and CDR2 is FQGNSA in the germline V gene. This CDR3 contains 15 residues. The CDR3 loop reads CASSLGGTGYNEQFF. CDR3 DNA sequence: TGTGCCAGCAGTTTAGGTGGGACAGGCTACAATGAGCAGTTCTTC.

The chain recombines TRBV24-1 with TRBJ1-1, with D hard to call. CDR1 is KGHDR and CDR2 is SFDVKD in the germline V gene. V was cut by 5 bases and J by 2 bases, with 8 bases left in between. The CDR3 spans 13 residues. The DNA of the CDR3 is TGTGCCACCAGTGGCGGTGGAAACACTGAAGCTTTCTTT. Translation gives CATSGGGNTEAFF.

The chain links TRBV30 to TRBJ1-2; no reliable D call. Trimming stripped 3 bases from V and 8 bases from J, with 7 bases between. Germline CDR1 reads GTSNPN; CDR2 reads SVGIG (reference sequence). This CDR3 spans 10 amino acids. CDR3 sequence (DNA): TGTGCCTGGAGAAGAGGAGGCTACACCTTC. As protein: CAWRRGGYTF.

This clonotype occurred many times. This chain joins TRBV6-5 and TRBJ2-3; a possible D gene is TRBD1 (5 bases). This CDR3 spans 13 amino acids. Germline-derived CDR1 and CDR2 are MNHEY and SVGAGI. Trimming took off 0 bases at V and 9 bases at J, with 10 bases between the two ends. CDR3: CASSYSRGLTQYF. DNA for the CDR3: TGTGCCAGCAGTTACTCTAGGGGATTAACGCAGTATTTT.